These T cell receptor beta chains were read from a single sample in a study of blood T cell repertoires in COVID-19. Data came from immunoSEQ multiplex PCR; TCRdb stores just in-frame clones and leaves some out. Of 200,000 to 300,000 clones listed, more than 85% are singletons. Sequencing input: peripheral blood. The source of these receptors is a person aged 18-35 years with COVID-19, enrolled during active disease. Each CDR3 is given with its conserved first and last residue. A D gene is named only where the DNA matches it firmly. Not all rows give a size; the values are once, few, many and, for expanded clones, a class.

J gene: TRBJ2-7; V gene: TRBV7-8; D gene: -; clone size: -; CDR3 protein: CASSPLTPGSSYEQYF; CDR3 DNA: TGTGCCAGCAGTCCCTTAACCCCAGGAAGCTCCTACGAGCAGTACTTC
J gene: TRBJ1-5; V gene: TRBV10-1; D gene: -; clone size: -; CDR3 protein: CAIPRKGGDNQPQHF; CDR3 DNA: TGCGCCATACCGCGGAAGGGAGGCGACAATCAGCCCCAGCATTTT
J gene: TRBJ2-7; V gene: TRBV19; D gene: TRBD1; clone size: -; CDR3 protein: CASSTLPGQASSYEQYF; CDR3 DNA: TGTGCCAGTAGTACTCTTCCGGGACAGGCTAGCTCCTACGAGCAGTACTTC
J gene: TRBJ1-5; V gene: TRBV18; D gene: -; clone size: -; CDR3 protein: CASSPGQGYNQPQHF; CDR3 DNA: TGTGCCAGCTCACCGGGGCAGGGGTACAATCAGCCCCAGCATTTT
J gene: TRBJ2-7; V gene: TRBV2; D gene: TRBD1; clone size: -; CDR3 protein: CASTDRDRVDEQYF; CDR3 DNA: TGTGCCAGCACCGATAGGGACAGGGTGGACGAGCAGTACTTC
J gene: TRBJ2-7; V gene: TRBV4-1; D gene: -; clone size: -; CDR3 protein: CASSQGSTSFDEQYF; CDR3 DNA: TGCGCCAGCAGCCAAGGATCTACTAGCTTTGACGAGCAGTACTTC
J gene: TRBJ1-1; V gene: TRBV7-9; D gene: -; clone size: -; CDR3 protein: CASSLVAGLNTEAFF; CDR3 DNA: TGTGCCAGCAGCTTAGTCGCGGGCTTGAACACTGAAGCTTTCTTT
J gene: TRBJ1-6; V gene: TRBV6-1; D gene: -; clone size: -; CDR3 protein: CASSDGQGLSPLHF; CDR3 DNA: TGTGCCAGCAGTGACGGGCAGGGGCTTTCACCCCTCCACTTT
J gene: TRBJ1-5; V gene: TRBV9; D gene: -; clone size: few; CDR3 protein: CASSPSGSNQPQHF; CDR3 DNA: TGTGCCAGCAGCCCCAGTGGTAGCAATCAGCCCCAGCATTTT
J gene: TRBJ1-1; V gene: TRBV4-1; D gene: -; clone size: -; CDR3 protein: CASSPVGGADTEAFF; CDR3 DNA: TGCGCCAGCAGCCCAGTAGGCGGGGCGGACACTGAAGCTTTCTTT
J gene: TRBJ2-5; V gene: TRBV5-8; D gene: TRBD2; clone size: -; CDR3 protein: CASSLGSLAGEETQYF; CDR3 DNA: TGTGCCAGCAGCTTAGGATCCCTAGCGGGAGAGGAGACCCAGTACTTC
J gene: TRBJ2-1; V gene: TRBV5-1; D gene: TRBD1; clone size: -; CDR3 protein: CASSLQTGAGYNEQFF; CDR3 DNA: TGCGCCAGCAGCTTACAAACAGGGGCGGGCTACAATGAGCAGTTCTTC
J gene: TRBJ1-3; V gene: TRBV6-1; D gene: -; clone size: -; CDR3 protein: CASSDEFSGNTIYF; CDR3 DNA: TGTGCCAGCAGTGACGAGTTCTCTGGAAACACCATATATTTT
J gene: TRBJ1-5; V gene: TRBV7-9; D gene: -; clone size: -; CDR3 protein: CASSFSRGEPQHF; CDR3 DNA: TGTGCCAGCAGCTTCAGCAGGGGTGAGCCCCAGCATTTT
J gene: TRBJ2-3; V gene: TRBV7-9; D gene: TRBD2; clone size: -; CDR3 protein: CASSTRGLAGSTDTQYF; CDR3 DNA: TGTGCCAGCAGCACCAGGGGACTAGCGGGTAGCACAGATACGCAGTATTTT
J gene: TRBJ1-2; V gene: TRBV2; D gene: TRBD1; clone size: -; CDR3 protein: CASSEGQGVYGYTF; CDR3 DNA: TGTGCCAGCAGTGAAGGACAGGGAGTATATGGCTACACCTTC
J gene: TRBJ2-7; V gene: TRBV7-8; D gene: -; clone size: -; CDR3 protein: CASSPGSHEQYF; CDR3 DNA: TGTGCCAGCAGCCCGGGTAGCCACGAGCAGTACTTC
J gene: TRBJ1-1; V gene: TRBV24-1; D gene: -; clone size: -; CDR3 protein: CATSDAVRNTEAFF; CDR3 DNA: TGTGCCACCAGTGATGCGGTTAGGAACACTGAAGCTTTCTTT
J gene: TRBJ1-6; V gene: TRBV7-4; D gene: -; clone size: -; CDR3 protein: CASSLASRRGINSPLHF; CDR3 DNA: TGTGCCAGCAGCTTAGCTTCCAGAAGGGGGATTAATTCACCCCTCCACTTT
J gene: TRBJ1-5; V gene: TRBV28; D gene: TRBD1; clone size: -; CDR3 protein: CASSIPGQGHQPQHF; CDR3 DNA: TGTGCCAGCAGCATACCGGGACAGGGTCATCAGCCCCAGCATTTT
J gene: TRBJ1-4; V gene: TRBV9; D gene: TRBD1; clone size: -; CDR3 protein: CASSVGTGREKLFF; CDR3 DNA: TGTGCCAGCAGCGTCGGGACAGGGAGGGAAAAACTGTTTTTT
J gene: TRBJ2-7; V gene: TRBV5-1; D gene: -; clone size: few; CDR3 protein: CASSLETRSEQYF; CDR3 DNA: TGCGCCAGCAGCTTGGAGACTAGAAGCGAGCAGTACTTC
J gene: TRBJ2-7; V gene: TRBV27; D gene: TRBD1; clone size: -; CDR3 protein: CASSATGARVVYEQYF; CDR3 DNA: TGTGCCAGCAGTGCCACAGGGGCCCGAGTCGTGTACGAGCAGTACTTC
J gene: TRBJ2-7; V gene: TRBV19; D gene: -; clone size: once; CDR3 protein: CASSRDSTYEQYF; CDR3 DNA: TGTGCCAGTAGTCGAGACAGTACCTACGAGCAGTACTTC
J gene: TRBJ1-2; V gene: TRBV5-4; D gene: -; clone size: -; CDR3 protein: CASSQGLPRGYGYTF; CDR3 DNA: TGTGCCAGCAGCCAGGGCCTACCCAGGGGTTATGGCTACACCTTC
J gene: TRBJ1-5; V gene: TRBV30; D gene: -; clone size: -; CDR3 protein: CAWASGGGQPQHF; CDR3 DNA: TGTGCCTGGGCTTCGGGGGGCGGGCAGCCCCAGCATTTT
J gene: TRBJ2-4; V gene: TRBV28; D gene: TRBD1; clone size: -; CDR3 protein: CASSLAGTGGYIQYF; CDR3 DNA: TGTGCCAGCAGTTTAGCCGGGACAGGGGGCTACATTCAGTACTTC
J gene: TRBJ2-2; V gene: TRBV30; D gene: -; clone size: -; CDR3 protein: CAWSFIVTGELFF; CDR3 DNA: TGTGCCTGGAGTTTCATAGTCACCGGGGAGCTGTTTTTT
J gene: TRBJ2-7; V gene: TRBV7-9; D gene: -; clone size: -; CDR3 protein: CASSQDSYEQYF; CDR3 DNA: TGTGCCAGCAGCCAGGACTCCTACGAGCAGTACTTC
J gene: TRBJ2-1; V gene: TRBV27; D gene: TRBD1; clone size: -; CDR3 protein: CASSYRDRLNEQFF; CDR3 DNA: TGTGCCAGCAGTTACCGGGACAGGTTGAATGAGCAGTTCTTC
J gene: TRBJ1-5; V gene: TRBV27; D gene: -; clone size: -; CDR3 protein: CASSLRGINQPQHF; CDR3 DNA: TGTGCCAGCAGTCTCAGGGGAATCAATCAGCCCCAGCATTTT
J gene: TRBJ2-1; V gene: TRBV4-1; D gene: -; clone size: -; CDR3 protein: CASSQEPIYTSRSEQFF; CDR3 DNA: TGCGCCAGCAGCCAAGAGCCGATCTACACTAGTCGGAGTGAGCAGTTCTTC
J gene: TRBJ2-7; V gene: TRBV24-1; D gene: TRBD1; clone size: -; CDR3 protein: CATSDRQGGKDEQYF; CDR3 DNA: TGTGCCACCAGTGATCGACAGGGGGGAAAGGACGAGCAGTACTTC
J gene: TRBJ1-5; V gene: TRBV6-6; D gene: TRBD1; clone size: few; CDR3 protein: CASRTGTANQPQHF; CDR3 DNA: TGTGCCAGCAGAACCGGGACAGCTAATCAGCCCCAGCATTTT
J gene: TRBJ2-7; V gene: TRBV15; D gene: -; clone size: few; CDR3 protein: CATSRDLGPYEQYF; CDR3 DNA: TGTGCCACCAGCAGAGATCTGGGCCCCTACGAGCAGTACTTC
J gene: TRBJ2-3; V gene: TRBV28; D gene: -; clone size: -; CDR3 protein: CASSSGLLNGLDADTQYF; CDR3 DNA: TGTGCCAGCAGTTCGGGACTTCTCAATGGGCTAGACGCAGATACGCAGTATTTT
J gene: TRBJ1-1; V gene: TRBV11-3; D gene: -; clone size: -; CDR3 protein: CASSLGRDTEAFF; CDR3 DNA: TGTGCCAGCAGCTTGGGCAGAGACACTGAAGCTTTCTTT
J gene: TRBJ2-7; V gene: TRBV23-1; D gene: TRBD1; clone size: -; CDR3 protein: CASPFSGTGGGYPTYEQYF; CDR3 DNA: TGCGCCAGCCCTTTCTCCGGGACAGGGGGCGGCTATCCTACCTACGAGCAGTACTTC
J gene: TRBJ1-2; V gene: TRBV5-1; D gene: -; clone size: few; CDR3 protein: CASSLTGILNYGYTF; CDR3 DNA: TGCGCCAGCAGCTTAACAGGAATCCTTAACTATGGCTACACCTTC
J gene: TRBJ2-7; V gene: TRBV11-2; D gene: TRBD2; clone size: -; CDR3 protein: CASSSVASGEQYF; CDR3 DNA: TGTGCCAGCAGCTCCGTGGCTAGCGGGGAGCAGTACTTC
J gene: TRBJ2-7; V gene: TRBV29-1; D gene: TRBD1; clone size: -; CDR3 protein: CNVLGTGTHEQYF; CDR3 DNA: TGCAACGTCCTTGGGACAGGGACCCACGAGCAGTACTTC
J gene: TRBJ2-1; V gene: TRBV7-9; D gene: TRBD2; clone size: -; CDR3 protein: CASSPSGLAGGQGEQFF; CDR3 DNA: TGTGCCAGCAGCCCGTCAGGGCTAGCGGGAGGGCAAGGAGAGCAGTTCTTC
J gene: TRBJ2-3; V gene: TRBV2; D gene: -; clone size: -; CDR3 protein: CASTKTGDVGTDTQYF; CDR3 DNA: TGTGCCAGCACAAAGACGGGGGACGTTGGCACAGATACGCAGTATTTT
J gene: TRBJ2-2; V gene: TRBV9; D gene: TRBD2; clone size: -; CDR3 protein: CASSVTSGTFGELFF; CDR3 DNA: TGTGCCAGCAGCGTCACTAGCGGGACTTTCGGGGAGCTGTTTTTT
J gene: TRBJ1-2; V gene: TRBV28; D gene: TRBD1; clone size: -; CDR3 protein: CASTPGQSFNYGYTF; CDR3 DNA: TGTGCCAGCACCCCGGGACAGAGTTTTAACTATGGCTACACCTTC
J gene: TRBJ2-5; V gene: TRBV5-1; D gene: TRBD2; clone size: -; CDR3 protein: CASSSTSGEGETQYF; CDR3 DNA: TGCGCCAGCAGCTCAACTAGCGGGGAAGGGGAGACCCAGTACTTC
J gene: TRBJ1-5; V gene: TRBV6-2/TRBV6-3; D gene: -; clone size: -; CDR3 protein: CASSFAGANNQPQHF; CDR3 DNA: TGTGCCAGCAGTTTCGCAGGGGCTAACAATCAGCCCCAGCATTTT
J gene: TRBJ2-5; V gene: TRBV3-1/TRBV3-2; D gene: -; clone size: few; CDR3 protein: CASSPFAGDQETQYF; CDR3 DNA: TGTGCCAGCAGCCCGTTCGCCGGAGACCAAGAGACCCAGTACTTC
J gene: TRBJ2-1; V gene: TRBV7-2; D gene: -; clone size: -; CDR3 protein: CASSLSPGDNEQFF; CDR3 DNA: TGTGCCAGCAGCTTATCACCCGGAGACAATGAGCAGTTCTTC
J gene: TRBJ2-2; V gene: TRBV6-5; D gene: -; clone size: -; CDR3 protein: CASSSQGQGTGELFF; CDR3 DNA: TGTGCCAGCAGTTCCCAGGGCCAGGGCACCGGGGAGCTGTTTTTT